A single sample is the source of the 4 T cell receptor beta chains below, sequenced in a study of T cells in Graves' hyperthyroidism and ophthalmopathy. RNA transcripts were the template for amplifying TCR beta CDR3 regions. Researchers ran a first-round RT-PCR on the TCR CDR3 using the HTBI primer set. TCRdb re-called the multiplex PCR reads with MiXCR, one entry per CDR3 protein. Here the sample spans 140,000 or so distinct CDR3 sequences, about 20% being singletons. Material for sequencing was blood. These receptors all stem from a woman aged 45-59 years with Graves' hyperthyroidism that later progressed to Graves' ophthalmopathy.

V and J are TRBV18 and TRBJ2-6, with D perhaps matching TRBD1 (6 bases). CDR1 is KGHSH and CDR2 is LQKENI in the germline V gene. The length of the CDR3 is 18 residues. V was trimmed by 3 bases and J by 1 base, leaving 16 bases between them. The CDR3 is CASSPNRALGSGANVLTF. Written as DNA, the CDR3 is TGTGCCAGCTCACCCAACAGGGCTCTGGGGTCTGGGGCCAACGTCCTGACTTTC.

This clonotype was seen repeatedly, ten times or more. The J gene is TRBJ2-3, the V gene TRBV18, with 10 bases aligning to TRBD1. The ends lost 4 bases at V and 5 bases at J; junction bases unmatched: 3. This CDR3 is built from 14 residues. In germline, CDR1 is KGHSH, CDR2 LQKENI. CDR3 sequence reads: CASSRDRGGDTQYF. CDR3 DNA: TGTGCCAGCTCACGGGACAGGGGAGGAGATACGCAGTATTTT.

This rearrangement joins TRBV20-1 to TRBJ1-1; the match to TRBD1 covers 7 bases. The V segment lost 1 base and the J segment 3 bases; nucleotides outside the gene matches: 8. This CDR3 contains 15 residues. Germline CDR1 and CDR2: DFQATT and SNEGSKA (reference sequence). The CDR3 sequence is CSARGQGGWYTEAFF. CDR3 sequence (DNA): TGCAGTGCTAGAGGTCAGGGGGGTTGGTACACTGAAGCTTTCTTT.

This clonotype occurred a few times. This sequence joins TRBV3-1 and TRBJ1-5, with unresolved D. Trimming left V 1 base short and J 7 bases short, with 8 bases between. The CDR3 extends over 13 amino acids. Germline V CDR1 and CDR2: LGHDT, YNNKEL (reference sequence). As DNA, the CDR3 is TGTGCCAGCAGCCAAGGAAGGCGACAGCCCCAGCATTTT. This translates into CASSQGRRQPQHF.